This T cell receptor beta chain was sequenced during a study of regulatory T cells in long-lasting Graves disease. As for the study in general: Positivity for TSH receptor antibodies plus over 5 years of antithyroid drugs meant persistent Graves' disease.

Time point specified: persistent/refractory GD, antithyroid drugs over 5 years with positive TRAb. Following extraction of RNA from PBMCs, that RNA was used to make the TCR library. According to the study, TCR beta libraries were built with iRepertoire HTBI primers and CDR3-region Arm-PCR. Via MiXCR, TCRdb re-called the multiplex PCR reads, giving one row per CDR3 protein. The sample lists hundreds of thousands of distinct CDR3 sequences; roughly 30% were seen once. Concerning this clonotype itself: Its cognate antigen is unknown.

Germline assignment: CDR1 MNHNS and CDR2 SASEGT. The germline V and J ends were trimmed by 6 bases and 7 bases, with 16 bases remaining between them. The CDR3 totals 14 residues. Study-wide results and caveats: TRBV28, TRBJ1-2 and TRBJ2-5 were favored in persistent disease.

This rearrangement joins TRBV6-1 to TRBJ1-5, with D unresolved. This material consisted of peripheral blood mononuclear cells (PBMCs), taken when the disease was refractory, from a patient treated with antithyroid drugs. This receptor was obtained from a female donor with Graves disease. CDR3 sequence reads: CASRRTAERQPQHF. CDR3 sequence (DNA): TGTGCCAGCAGAAGGACTGCCGAGCGCCAGCCCCAGCATTTT.